This T cell receptor (beta chain) comes out of a study of TIL therapy for anti-PD-1-resistant metastatic lung cancer. Study information: Patients then received nivolumab; progressors got lymphodepletion, TIL and IL-2. Study outcomes and limitations: The baseline peripheral repertoire was partially replaced by infused TIL clonotypes that later decayed.

CDR3 size: 14 residues. Germline CDR1 and CDR2: SEHNR and FQNEAQ (reference sequence). V was pared by 2 bases and J by 0 bases, with 4 bases between. Time point denoted: pre-treatment sample, taken before nivolumab and TIL therapy. Sequencing used immunoSEQ v3. Method: immunoSEQ multiplex PCR; TCRdb's copy keeps in-frame clones and lacks some. The sample has tens of thousands of clones; under 75% are singletons. Comment on this clone: Its antigen is unknown.

This clonotype was sampled from a person aged 30 to 80 with non-small cell lung cancer. J is TRBJ2-2 and V is TRBV7-9; D gene unclear. Sequenced here: blood, sampled at baseline. CDR3 sequence (DNA): TGTGCCAGCAGCTTACGGACGAACACCGGGGAGCTGTTTTTT. It translates to CASSLRTNTGELFF. Full variable domain (outside the CDR3, taken from reference TRBV7-9 and TRBJ2-2): DTGVSQNPRHKITKRGQNVTFRCDPISEHNRLYWYRQTLGQGPEFLTYFQNEAQLEKSRLLSDRFSAERPKGSFSTLEIQRTEQGDSAMYLCASSLRTNTGELFFGEGSRLTVL.